This TCR beta chain is drawn from a study of cytomegalovirus exposure and HLA in healthy donors. Germline V gene data show CDR1 as SGHRS and CDR2 as YFSETQ. The CDR3 spans 15 residues. The V and J ends lost 4 bases and 8 bases, in that order; junction bases with no gene match: 11. The primer mix had 60 Vbeta and 13 Jbeta primers. Sequenced by immunoSEQ multiplex PCR; TCRdb stores in-frame clones only, minus some. This table has fewer than 200,000 clones, around 78% appearing once. Input material: PBMCs. This clonotype originated in a woman aged 25-40 years in good health and CMV-seropositive. This chain connects TRBV5-1 to TRBJ1-4; 7 positions match TRBD1. The DNA of the CDR3 is TGCGCCAGCAGCAGCACAGGGGCGAAGGGCGAAAAACTGTTTTTT. As protein: CASSSTGAKGEKLFF. Full variable domain (outside the CDR3, taken from reference TRBV5-1 and TRBJ1-4): KAGVTQTPRYLIKTRGQQVTLSCSPISGHRSVSWYQQTPGQGLQFLFEYFSETQRNKGNFPGRFSGRQFSNSRSEMNVSTLELGDSALYLCASSSTGAKGEKLFFGSGTQLSVL.